This TCR beta chain derives from a study of cytomegalovirus exposure and HLA in healthy donors. Study in general: A later analysis reported the 100 to 150 validation repertoires used the same platform as the approximately 700 first-cohort repertoires.

Study findings and constraints: Cytomegalovirus association was listed for about 180 TCR beta chains. Rare sequences made up most TCRs, while some public TCRs were found in many donors.

Libraries were prepared by immunoSEQ multiplex PCR; TCRdb keeps only in-frame clonotypes and omits some of them. The repertoire holds 55,000 to 75,000 clones, about nine tenths seen once, with about 3.2% in the top ten. About this clone itself: The antigen is not known.

CDR1 is SGHTA, CDR2 FQGNSA, per germline. Trimming took 3 bases from V and 3 from J, leaving 13 bases between them. The CDR3 spans 15 residues. Sample: PBMCs. The clonotype was recovered from a man between 18 and 35 years old in good health and CMV-seronegative. J is TRBJ2-3 and V is TRBV7-2; TRBD2 might be the D (7 bases). CDR3 sequence (DNA): TGTGCCAGCAGCTTCGGGGGGCCGGCGACAGATACGCAGTATTTT. Amino acid sequence: CASSFGGPATDTQYF.